This T cell receptor beta chain was found in a study of cytomegalovirus exposure and HLA in healthy donors. This CDR3 is built from 14 residues. V shed 0 bases and J shed 2 bases, with 8 bases lying between them. CDR1 and CDR2 (germline): SGDLS, YYNGEE. Repertoires were generated with immunoSEQ multiplex PCR, while TCRdb's copy carries only in-frame clones and drops some. The sample lists 55,000 to 75,000 clones, 80% to 95% occurring once. The source is a man aged 18 to 30 in good health and CMV-seropositive. Material for sequencing was PBMCs. The V call is TRBV9, the J call TRBJ1-1; no firm D call. CDR3 protein: CASSVGAANTEAFF. The CDR3 nucleotides read TGTGCCAGCAGCGTAGGGGCAGCTAACACTGAAGCTTTCTTT.